Below are 5 T cell receptor beta chains sequenced from a single sample in a study of cytomegalovirus exposure and HLA in healthy donors. Measured with immunoSEQ multiplex PCR; TCRdb has only the in-frame clones, and not every one. The sample yields around 60,000 clones, around 90% seen once. Sequencing was done on a sample of PBMCs. The receptor set was obtained from a woman between 18 and 29 years old in good health and CMV-seronegative.

The chain combines TRBV7-9 with TRBJ1-3; D unresolved. The ends were cut back, 5 bases at V and 0 bases at J, with 11 bases in the middle. The germline CDR1 and CDR2 sequences are SEHNR and FQNEAQ (reference sequence). The CDR3 runs 15 residues. The CDR3 nucleotides read TGTGCCAGCAGCCCTCGGGTGTTCTCTGGAAACACCATATATTTT. Translation: CASSPRVFSGNTIYF. The full variable domain, in which reference TRBV7-9 and TRBJ1-3 provide the parts outside the CDR3, is DTGVSQNPRHKITKRGQNVTFRCDPISEHNRLYWYRQTLGQGPEFLTYFQNEAQLEKSRLLSDRFSAERPKGSFSTLEIQRTEQGDSAMYLCASSPRVFSGNTIYFGEGSWLTVV.

The chain's CDR3 is CASSPFRGARGQPQHF. In DNA form, the CDR3 reads TGTGCCAGCAGCCCCTTCCGGGGGGCTAGGGGGCAGCCCCAGCATTTT. The chain links TRBV5-5 to TRBJ1-5; TRBD1 is a possible D gene (6 bases). Germline V CDR1 and CDR2: SGHKS, YYEKEE (reference sequence). This CDR3 contains 16 residues. The V end lost 4 bases, the J end lost 7 bases, and 21 bases lay between the germline ends.

V gene TRBV5-1 combines with J gene TRBJ2-1, with TRBD1 matching over 9 bases. V gave up 2 bases and J gave up 6 bases; unmatched junction bases: 9. CDR3 length: 16 amino acids. The germline CDR1 and CDR2 sequences are SGHRS and YFSETQ. As DNA, the CDR3 is TGCGCCAGCAGCTTAGAAACAGGGGGCGGTGGCAATGAGCAGTTCTTC. Translation gives CASSLETGGGGNEQFF. The variable domain in full, completed from reference TRBV5-1 and TRBJ2-1, reads KAGVTQTPRYLIKTRGQQVTLSCSPISGHRSVSWYQQTPGQGLQFLFEYFSETQRNKGNFPGRFSGRQFSNSRSEMNVSTLELGDSALYLCASSLETGGGGNEQFFGPGTRLTVL.

This chain uses TRBV5-6 with TRBJ1-4; D is undetermined. CDR1 and CDR2 from the germline V gene are SGHDT and YYEEEE. The CDR3 loop spans 13 amino acids. Trimming took 1 base from V and 10 from J, leaving 11 bases between them. The CDR3 protein is CASSLTPTGKLFF. CDR3 bases: TGTGCCAGCAGCTTGACCCCTACGGGAAAACTGTTTTTT.

This rearrangement joins TRBV10-2 to TRBJ2-1, with D perhaps matching TRBD2 (6 bases). The CDR3 is 15 amino acids. V lost 7 bases and J lost 8, with 21 bases in between. Germline V gene data show CDR1 as WSHSY and CDR2 as SAAADI. In DNA form, the CDR3 reads TGCGCCAGCAATTCGGGCGGGGCGAGTATCTATGAGCAGTTCTTC. Encoded protein: CASNSGGASIYEQFF.